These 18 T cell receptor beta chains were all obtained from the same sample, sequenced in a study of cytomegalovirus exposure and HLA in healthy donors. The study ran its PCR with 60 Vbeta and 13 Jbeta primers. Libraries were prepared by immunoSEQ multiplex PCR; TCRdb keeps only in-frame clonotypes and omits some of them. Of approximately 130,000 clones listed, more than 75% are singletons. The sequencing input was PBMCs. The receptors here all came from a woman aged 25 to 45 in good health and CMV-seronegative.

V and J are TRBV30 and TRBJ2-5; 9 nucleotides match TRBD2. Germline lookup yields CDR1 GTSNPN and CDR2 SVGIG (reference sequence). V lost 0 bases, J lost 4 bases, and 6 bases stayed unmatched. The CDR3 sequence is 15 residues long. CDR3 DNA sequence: TGTGCCTGGAGTGTAGGTAGCGGGAGTGGAGAGACCCAGTACTTC. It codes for CAWSVGSGSGETQYF.

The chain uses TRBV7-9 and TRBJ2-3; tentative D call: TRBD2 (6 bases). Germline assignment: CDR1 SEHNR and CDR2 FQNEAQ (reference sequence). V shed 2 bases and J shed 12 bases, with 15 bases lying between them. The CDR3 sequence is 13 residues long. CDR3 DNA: TGTGCCAGCAGCTTAATTGGTGAAGGGACTCAGTATTTT. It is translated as CASSLIGEGTQYF.

CDR3 nucleotide sequence: TGTGCCAGCAGCTTCGACAGAGCCTACAATGAGCAGTTCTTC. Translating gives CASSFDRAYNEQFF. The chain recombines TRBV7-9 with TRBJ2-1; TRBD1 is a possible D gene (5 bases). CDR3 length: 14 residues. Germline CDR1 reads SEHNR; CDR2 reads FQNEAQ (reference sequence). Trimming left V 3 bases short and J 2 bases short, with 8 bases between.

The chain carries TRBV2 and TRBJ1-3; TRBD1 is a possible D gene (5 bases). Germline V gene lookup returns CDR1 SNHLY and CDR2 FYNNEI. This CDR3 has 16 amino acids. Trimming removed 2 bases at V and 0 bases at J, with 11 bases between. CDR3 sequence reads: CASSEQGFPSGNTIYF. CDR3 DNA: TGTGCCAGCAGTGAACAGGGATTTCCCTCTGGAAACACCATATATTTT.

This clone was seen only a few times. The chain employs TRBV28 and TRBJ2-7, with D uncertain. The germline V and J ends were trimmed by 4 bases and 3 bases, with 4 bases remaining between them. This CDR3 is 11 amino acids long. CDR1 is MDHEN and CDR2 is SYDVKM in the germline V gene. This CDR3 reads CASSSNYEQYF. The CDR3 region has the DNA TGTGCCAGCAGTTCTAACTACGAGCAGTACTTC.

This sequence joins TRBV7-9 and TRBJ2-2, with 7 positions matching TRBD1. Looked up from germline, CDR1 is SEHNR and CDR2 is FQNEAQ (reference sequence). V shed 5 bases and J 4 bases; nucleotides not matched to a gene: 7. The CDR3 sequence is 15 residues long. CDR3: CASSVRQGVTGELFF. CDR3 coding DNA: TGTGCCAGCAGCGTCAGACAGGGCGTCACCGGGGAGCTGTTTTTT.

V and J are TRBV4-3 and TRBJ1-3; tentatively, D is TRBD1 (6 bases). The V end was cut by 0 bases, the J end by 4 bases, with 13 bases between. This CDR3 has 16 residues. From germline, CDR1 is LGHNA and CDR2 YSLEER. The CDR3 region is CASSQDINRAGNTIYF. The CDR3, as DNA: TGCGCCAGCAGCCAAGATATTAACAGGGCGGGAAACACCATATATTTT.

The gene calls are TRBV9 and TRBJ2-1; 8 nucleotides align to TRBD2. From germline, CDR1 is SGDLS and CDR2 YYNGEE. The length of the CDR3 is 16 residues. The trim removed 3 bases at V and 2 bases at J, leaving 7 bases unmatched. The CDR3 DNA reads TGTGCCAGCAGCGCGCGCCAACTAGCGGCCTACAATGAGCAGTTCTTC. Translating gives CASSARQLAAYNEQFF.

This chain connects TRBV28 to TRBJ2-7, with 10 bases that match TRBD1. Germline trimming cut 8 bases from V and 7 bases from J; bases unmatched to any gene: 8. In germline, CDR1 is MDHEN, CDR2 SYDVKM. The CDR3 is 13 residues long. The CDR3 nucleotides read TGTGCCAGCGGACAGGGGGGGTTCGAGGAGCAGTACTTC. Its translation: CASGQGGFEEQYF.

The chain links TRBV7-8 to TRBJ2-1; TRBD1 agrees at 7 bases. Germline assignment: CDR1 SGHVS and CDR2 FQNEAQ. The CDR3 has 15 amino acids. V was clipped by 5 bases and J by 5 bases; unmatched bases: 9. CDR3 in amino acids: CASSPSEGANNEQFF. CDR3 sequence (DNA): TGTGCCAGCAGCCCATCTGAGGGGGCCAACAATGAGCAGTTCTTC. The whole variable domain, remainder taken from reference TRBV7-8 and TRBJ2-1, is GAGVSQSPRYKVAKRGQDVALRCDPISGHVSLFWYQQALGQGPEFLTYFQNEAQLDKSGLPSDRFFAERPEGSVSTLKIQRTQQEDSAVYLCASSPSEGANNEQFFGPGTRLTVL.

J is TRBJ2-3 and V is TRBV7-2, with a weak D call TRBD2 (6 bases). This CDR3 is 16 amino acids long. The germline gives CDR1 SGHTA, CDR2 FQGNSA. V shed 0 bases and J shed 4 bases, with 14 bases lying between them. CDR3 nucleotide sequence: TGTGCCAGCAGCTTAGCGATGCCTAGCGTGTCAGATACGCAGTATTTT. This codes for CASSLAMPSVSDTQYF.

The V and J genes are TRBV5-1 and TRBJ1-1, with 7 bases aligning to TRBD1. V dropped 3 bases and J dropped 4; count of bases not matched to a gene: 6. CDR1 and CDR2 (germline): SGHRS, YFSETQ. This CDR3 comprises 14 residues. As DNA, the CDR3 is TGCGCCAGCAGCTCGAATACAGGGGTCACTGAAGCTTTCTTT. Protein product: CASSSNTGVTEAFF.

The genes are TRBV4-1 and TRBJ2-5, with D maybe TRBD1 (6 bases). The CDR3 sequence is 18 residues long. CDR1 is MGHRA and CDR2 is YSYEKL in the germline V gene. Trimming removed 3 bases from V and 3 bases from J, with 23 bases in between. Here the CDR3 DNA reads TGCGCCAGCAGCCACTCTACCCAGGGGAGTGTGGAAAAAGAGACCCAGTACTTC. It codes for CASSHSTQGSVEKETQYF.

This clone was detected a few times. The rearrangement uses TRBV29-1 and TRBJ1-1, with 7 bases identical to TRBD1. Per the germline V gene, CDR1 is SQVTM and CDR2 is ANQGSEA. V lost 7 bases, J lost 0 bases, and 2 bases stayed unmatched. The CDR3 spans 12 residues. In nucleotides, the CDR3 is TGCAGCGGGGGACAGTTGAACACTGAAGCTTTCTTT. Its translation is CSGGQLNTEAFF.

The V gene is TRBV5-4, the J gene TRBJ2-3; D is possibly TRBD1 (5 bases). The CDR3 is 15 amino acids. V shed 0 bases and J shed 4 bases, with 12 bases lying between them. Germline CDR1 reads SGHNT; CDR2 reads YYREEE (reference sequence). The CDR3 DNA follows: TGTGCCAGCAGCTTGGAAGGGGTGCGAGCAGATACGCAGTATTTT. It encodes CASSLEGVRADTQYF.

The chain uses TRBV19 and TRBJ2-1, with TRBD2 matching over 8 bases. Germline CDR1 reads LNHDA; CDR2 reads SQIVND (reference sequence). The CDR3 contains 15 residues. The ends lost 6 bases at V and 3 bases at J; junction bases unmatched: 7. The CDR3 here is CASRSTSGDYNEQFF. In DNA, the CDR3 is TGTGCCAGTAGATCAACTAGCGGAGACTACAATGAGCAGTTCTTC. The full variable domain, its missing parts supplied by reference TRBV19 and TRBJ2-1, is DGGITQSPKYLFRKEGQNVTLSCEQNLNHDAMYWYRQDPGQGLRLIYYSQIVNDFQKGDIAEGYSVSREKKESFPLTVTSAQKNPTAFYLCASRSTSGDYNEQFFGPGTRLTVL.

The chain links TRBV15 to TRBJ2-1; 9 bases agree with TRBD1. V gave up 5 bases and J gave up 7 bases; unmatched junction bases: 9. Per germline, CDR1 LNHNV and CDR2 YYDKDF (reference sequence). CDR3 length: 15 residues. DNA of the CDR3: TGTGCCACCAGCGCAGGGACAGGGAAGATTAATGAGCAGTTCTTC. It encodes CATSAGTGKINEQFF.

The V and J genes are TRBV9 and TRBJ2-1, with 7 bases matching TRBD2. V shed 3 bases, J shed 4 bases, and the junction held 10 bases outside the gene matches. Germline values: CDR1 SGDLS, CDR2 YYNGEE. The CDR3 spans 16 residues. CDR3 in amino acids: CASSAQSGTIYNEQFF. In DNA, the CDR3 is TGTGCCAGCAGCGCACAATCCGGGACTATATACAATGAGCAGTTCTTC.